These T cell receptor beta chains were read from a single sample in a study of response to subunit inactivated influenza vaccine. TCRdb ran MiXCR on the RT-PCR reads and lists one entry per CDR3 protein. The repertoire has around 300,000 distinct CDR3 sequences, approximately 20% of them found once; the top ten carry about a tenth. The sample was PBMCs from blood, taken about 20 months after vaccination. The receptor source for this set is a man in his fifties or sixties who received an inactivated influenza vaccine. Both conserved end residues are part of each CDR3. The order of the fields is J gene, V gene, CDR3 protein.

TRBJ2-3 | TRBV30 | CAWSMGSTDTQYF
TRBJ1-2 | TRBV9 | CASSVDGAIGGYTF
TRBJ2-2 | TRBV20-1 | CSARWGGRTGELFF
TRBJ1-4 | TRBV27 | CASSLSQGREKLFF
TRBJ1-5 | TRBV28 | CASSQSMGLGSSNQPQHF
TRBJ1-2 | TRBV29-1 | CSVERQGMYGYTF
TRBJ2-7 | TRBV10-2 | CASSEVGVGEQYF
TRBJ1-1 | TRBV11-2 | CASSLNTGGTEAFF
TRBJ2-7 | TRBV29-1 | CSASGTDSYEQYF
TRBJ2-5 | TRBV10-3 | CAISESRVQETQYF
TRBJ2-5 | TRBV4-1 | CASSQVLGLETQYF
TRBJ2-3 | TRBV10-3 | CAISTPSGSTTDTQYF
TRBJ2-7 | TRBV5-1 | CASSPGTSGISYEQYF
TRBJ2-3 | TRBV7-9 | CASSPSVSTDTQYF
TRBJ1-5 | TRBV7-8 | CASSRGNSNQPQHF
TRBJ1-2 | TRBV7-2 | CASSPPGDAAGYTF
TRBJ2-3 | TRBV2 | CASQRGLKSTDTQYF
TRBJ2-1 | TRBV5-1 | CASSSESSYNEQFF
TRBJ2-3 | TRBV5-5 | CASSLGGVDTQYF
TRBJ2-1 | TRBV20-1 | CSAADRGRNEQFF
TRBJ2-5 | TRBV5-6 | CASSLEHQETQYF
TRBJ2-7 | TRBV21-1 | CASSNSGQDRFPYEQYF
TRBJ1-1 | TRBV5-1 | CASSLATADDEAFF
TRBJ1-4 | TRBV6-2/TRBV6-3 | CASSPGRINEKLFF
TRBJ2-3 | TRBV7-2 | CASKWRAADTQYF
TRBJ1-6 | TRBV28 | CASSEGALSPLHF
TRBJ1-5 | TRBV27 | CASSLSRHQPQHF
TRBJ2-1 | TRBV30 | CAWTPPGALDEQFF
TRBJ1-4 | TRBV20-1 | CSARGLKGTTNEKLFF
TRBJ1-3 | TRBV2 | CASKGAPEGNTIYF
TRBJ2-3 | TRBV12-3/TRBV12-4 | CASHGTPSTDTQYF
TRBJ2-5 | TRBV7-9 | CASSLAGTGEETQYF
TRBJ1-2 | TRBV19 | CASSPDYNREGYTF
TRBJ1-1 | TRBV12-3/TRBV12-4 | CASSLGAAMNTEAFF
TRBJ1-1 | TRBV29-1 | CSVAGRLKNTEAFF
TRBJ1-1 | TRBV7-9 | CASSVFVGNEAFF
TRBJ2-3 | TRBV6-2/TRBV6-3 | CASSYSGIATLTDTQYF
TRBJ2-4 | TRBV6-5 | CASSYGTSGNIQYF
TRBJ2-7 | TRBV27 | CASSLSPASGTYEQYF
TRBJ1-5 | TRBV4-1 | CASGPIGGWHQPQHF
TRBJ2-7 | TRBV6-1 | CASSEQGTYEQYF
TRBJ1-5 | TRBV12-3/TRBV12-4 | CASTKAQGGNQPQHF
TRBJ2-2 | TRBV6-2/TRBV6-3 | CASSPLAGGPNTGELFF
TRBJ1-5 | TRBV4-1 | CASSPLGISAGNQPQHF
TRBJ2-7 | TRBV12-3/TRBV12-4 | CASSLSQGAYEQYF
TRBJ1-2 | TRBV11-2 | CASSLAQYDRAYGYTF
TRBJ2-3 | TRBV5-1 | CASSWTTGTDTQYF
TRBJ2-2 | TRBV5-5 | CASSSHLDRGINGELFF
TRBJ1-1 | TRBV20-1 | CSARTLSAEAFF
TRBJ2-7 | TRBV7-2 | CASSTMTGTLYEQYF
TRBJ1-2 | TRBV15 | CATSREALGNYGYTF